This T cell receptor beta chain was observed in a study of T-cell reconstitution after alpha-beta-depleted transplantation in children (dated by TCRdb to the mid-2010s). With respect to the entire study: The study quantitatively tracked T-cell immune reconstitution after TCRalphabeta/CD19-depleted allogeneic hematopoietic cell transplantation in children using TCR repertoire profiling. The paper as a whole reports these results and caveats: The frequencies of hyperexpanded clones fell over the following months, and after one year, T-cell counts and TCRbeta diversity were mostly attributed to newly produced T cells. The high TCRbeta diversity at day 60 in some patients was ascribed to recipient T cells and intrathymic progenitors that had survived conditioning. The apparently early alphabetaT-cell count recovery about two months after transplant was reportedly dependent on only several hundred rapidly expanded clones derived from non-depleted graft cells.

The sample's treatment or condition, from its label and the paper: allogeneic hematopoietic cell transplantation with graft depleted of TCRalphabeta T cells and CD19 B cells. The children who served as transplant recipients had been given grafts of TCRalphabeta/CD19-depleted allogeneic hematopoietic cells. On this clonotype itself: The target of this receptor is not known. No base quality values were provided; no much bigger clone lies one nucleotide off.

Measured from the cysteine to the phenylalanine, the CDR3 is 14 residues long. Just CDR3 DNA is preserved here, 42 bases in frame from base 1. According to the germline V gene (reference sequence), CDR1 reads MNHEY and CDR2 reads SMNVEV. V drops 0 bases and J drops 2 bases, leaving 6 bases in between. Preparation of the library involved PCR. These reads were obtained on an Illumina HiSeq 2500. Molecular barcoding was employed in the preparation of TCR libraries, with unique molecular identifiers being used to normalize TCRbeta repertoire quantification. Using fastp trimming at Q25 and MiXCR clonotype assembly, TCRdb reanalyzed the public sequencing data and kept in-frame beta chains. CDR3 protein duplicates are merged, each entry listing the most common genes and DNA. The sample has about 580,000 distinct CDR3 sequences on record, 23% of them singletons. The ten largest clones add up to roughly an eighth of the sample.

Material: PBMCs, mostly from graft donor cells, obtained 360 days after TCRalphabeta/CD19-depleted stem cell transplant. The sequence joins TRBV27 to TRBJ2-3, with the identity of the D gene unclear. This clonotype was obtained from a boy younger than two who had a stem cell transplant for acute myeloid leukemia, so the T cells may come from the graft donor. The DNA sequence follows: TGTGCCAGCAGTTTATCGAGGCTCACAGATACGCAGTATTTT. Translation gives CASSLSRLTDTQYF.